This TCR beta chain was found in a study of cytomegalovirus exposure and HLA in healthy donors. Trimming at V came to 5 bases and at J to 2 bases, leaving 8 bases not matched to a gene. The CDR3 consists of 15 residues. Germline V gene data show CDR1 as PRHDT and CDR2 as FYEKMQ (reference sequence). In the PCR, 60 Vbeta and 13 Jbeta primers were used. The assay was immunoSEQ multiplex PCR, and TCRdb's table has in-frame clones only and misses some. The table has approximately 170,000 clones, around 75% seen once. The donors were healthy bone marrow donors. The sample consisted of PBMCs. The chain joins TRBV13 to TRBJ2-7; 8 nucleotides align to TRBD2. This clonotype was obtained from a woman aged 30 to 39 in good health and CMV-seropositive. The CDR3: CASSPGLVGAYEQYF. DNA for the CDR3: TGTGCCAGCAGCCCGGGACTAGTTGGCGCCTACGAGCAGTACTTC.